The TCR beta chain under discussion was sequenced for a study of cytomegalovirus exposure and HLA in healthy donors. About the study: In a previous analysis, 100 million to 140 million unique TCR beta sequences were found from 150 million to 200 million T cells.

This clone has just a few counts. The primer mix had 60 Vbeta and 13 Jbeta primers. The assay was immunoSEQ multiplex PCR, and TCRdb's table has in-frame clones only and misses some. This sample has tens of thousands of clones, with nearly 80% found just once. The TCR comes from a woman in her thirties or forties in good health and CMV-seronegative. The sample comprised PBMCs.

The CDR3 DNA sequence: TGTGCCAGCAGCTTAGCGGGTTGGGAGGATAGTAAGAACGAGCAGTACTTC. Amino acids: CASSLAGWEDSKNEQYF. The chain has TRBV7-6 and TRBJ2-7, with TRBD2 as a possible D gene (6 bases). Looked up from germline, CDR1 is SGHVS and CDR2 is FNYEAQ. The CDR3 is 17 amino acids. With 0 bases removed from V and 5 bases from J, the gap between germline ends came to 20 bases.